This TCR beta chain was found in a study of blood T cell repertoires in COVID-19. Study summary: Acute-phase and convalescent COVID-19 samples originated in the United States, Italy and Spain. PBMCs, B-cell-depleted T cells, or T cells provided the cDNA or gDNA that made up the material.

Germline V lookup: CDR1 SGDLS, CDR2 YYNGEE. Trimming left V 3 bases short and J 5 bases short, with 8 bases between. This CDR3 region has 13 residues. In this sample, this clone turned up once. Original processing methods: Estimated nucleated cell counts came from reference gene primer amplification. Sequencing was performed with immunoSEQ multiplex PCR; in TCRdb, only in-frame clones are kept and a portion is missing. V and J calls and clone size come straight from that table; D and trimming were deduced from the DNA. Of 160,000 or so clones listed, more than 75% were seen once; the top ten hold about 2.5%.

This TCR was sampled from a man aged 18 to 30 with acute or convalescent COVID-19. The sequencing sample was made of peripheral blood. The rearrangement joins TRBV9 to TRBJ2-2, with D maybe TRBD1 (5 bases). In nucleotides, the CDR3 is TGTGCCAGCAGCGATCGACAGACCGGGGAGCTGTTTTTT. Its translation: CASSDRQTGELFF.